What follows are 16 T cell receptor beta chains derived from one specimen sequenced in a study of blood T cell repertoires in COVID-19. Produced via immunoSEQ multiplex PCR; TCRdb's table is partial and in-frame only. This table has some 260,000 clones, approximately 88% appearing once. Sequences were obtained from peripheral blood. The origin of the receptors is a human donor in a cohort sampled during active COVID-19.

The chain combines TRBV5-6 with TRBJ2-6; TRBD1 matches 9 bases. CDR1 SGHDT and CDR2 YYEEEE come from the germline V gene. This CDR3 is 18 amino acids long. The ends lost 4 bases at V and 0 bases at J; junction bases unmatched: 8. The chain's CDR3 is CASSPSGTGSSGANVLTF. CDR3 coding DNA: TGTGCCAGCAGCCCCTCCGGGACAGGGAGCTCTGGGGCCAACGTCCTGACTTTC. Looking up the rest from reference TRBV5-6 and TRBJ2-6 gives the full variable domain: DAGVTQSPTHLIKTRGQQVTLRCSPKSGHDTVSWYQQALGQGPQFIFQYYEEEERQRGNFPDRFSGHQFPNYSSELNVNALLLGDSALYLCASSPSGTGSSGANVLTFGAGSRLTVL.

V and J are TRBV4-3 and TRBJ2-1; 10 positions match TRBD2. CDR3 size: 16 residues. J gave up 10 bases and V 0 bases, and 9 bases lay outside the gene matches. The V gene's germline CDR1 is LGHNA and CDR2 YSLEER. The CDR3 nucleotides are TGCGCCAGCAGCCAAGATCGGAGGGGACTAGCGCCCGAGCAGTTCTTC. Translated, it gives CASSQDRRGLAPEQFF.

V gene TRBV6-5 combines with J gene TRBJ2-7, with D perhaps TRBD1 (5 bases). V was shortened by 7 bases and J by 6 bases, with 13 bases between the two germline ends. This CDR3 has 12 amino acids. Germline V lookup: CDR1 MNHEY, CDR2 SVGAGI. The CDR3 nucleotides are TGTGCCAGCACCCAGTCCAGGGTCGAGCAGTACTTC. Its protein product is CASTQSRVEQYF.

V gene TRBV2 combines with J gene TRBJ2-7, with D maybe TRBD2 (5 bases). The germline CDR1 and CDR2 sequences are SNHLY and FYNNEI. The V gene lost 4 bases and the J gene lost 4 bases, with 14 bases spanning the gap. The CDR3 runs to 14 residues. In DNA form, the CDR3 reads TGTGCCAGCAGTGGGGCCTTAGGCGGGTACGAGCAGTACTTC. This sequence encodes CASSGALGGYEQYF.

The chain is built from TRBV12-5 and TRBJ2-7; no reliable D call. Trimming removed 5 bases at V and 3 bases at J, with 14 bases between. CDR1 LGHNT and CDR2 FRNRAP come from the germline V gene. This CDR3 has 14 residues. Written as DNA, the CDR3 is TGTGCTAGTGGTCCCGACCTGGCGGTCTACGAGCAGTACTTC. This encodes CASGPDLAVYEQYF.

The CDR3 loop reads CASSQDPGYDQPQHF. The CDR3, as DNA: TGCGCCAGCAGCCAAGATCCCGGGTACGATCAGCCCCAGCATTTT. The V and J genes are TRBV4-3 and TRBJ1-5; no clear D gene. Per the germline V gene, CDR1 is LGHNA and CDR2 is YSLEER. V dropped 0 bases and J dropped 5 bases, with 11 bases sitting between them. The CDR3 has 15 residues.

V usage is TRBV12-3 or TRBV12-4 and J usage is TRBJ1-5; the D is unclear. CDR3 length equals 13 residues. Trimming stripped 3 bases from V and 6 bases from J, with 9 bases between. The CDR3 region is CASSFNLGQPQHF. The CDR3 DNA reads TGTGCCAGCAGTTTTAATCTCGGTCAGCCCCAGCATTTT.

This chain links TRBV3-1 (or the pseudogene TRBV3-2) with TRBJ1-2; D remains ambiguous. Trimming removed 6 bases at V and 5 bases at J, with 19 bases between. Germline CDR1 and CDR2: LGHDT and YNNKEL (reference sequence). The CDR3 loop spans 15 amino acids. In nucleotides, the CDR3 is TGTGCCAGCAGGGATACAGCCCGACCCAGGTATGGCTACACCTTC. It translates to CASRDTARPRYGYTF.

The chain has TRBV13 and TRBJ2-7; TRBD1 might be the D (5 bases). Germline values: CDR1 PRHDT, CDR2 FYEKMQ (reference sequence). V lost 1 base and J 5 bases, leaving 6 bases between the germline ends. CDR3 size: 12 residues. CDR3 region: CASSLVGDEQYF. CDR3 nucleotides: TGTGCCAGCAGCTTAGTAGGGGACGAGCAGTACTTC. Full variable domain (missing parts from reference TRBV13 and TRBJ2-7): AAGVIQSPRHLIKEKRETATLKCYPIPRHDTVYWYQQGPGQDPQFLISFYEKMQSDKGSIPDRFSAQQFSDYHSELNMSSLELGDSALYFCASSLVGDEQYFGPGTRLTVT.

The chain joins TRBV6-6 to TRBJ1-1; tentative D call: TRBD1 (5 bases). CDR1 and CDR2 (germline): MNHNY, SVGAGI (reference sequence). Trimming took 2 bases from V and 11 from J, leaving 9 bases between them. The CDR3 is made up of 11 amino acids. This CDR3 is CASSYPGVAFF. The CDR3 region has the DNA TGTGCCAGCAGTTACCCGGGGGTGGCTTTCTTT.

In nucleotides, the CDR3 is TGTGCCACCAGTGAGAATGACAGGGACTATGGCTACACCTTC. It encodes CATSENDRDYGYTF. The V call is TRBV24-1, the J call TRBJ1-2, with 7 bases aligning to TRBD1. The CDR3 has 14 residues. V gave up 4 bases and J gave up 3 bases; unmatched junction bases: 4. Germline V lookup: CDR1 KGHDR, CDR2 SFDVKD.

The genes are TRBV6-2 or TRBV6-3 and TRBJ2-7; 10 bases agree with TRBD2. Germline loops: CDR1 MNHEY, CDR2 SVGEGT. J gave up 6 bases and V 2 bases, and 10 bases lay outside the gene matches. The CDR3 length is 16 residues. The CDR3 DNA reads as TGTGCCAGCAGTTACCCGAGAGCGGGGGGGACGGTCGAGCAGTACTTC. Translating gives CASSYPRAGGTVEQYF.

This chain links TRBV30 with TRBJ2-7; a weak D match, TRBD2 (6 bases). Germline V lookup: CDR1 GTSNPN, CDR2 SVGIG (reference sequence). Trimming left V 4 bases short and J 0 bases short, with 19 bases between. This CDR3 contains 16 residues. In nucleotides, the CDR3 is TGTGCCTGGAAAGGTGGGAACCGGGACTCCTCCTACGAGCAGTACTTC. This encodes CAWKGGNRDSSYEQYF.

This rearrangement joins TRBV6-2 or TRBV6-3 to TRBJ1-1; no definite D call. CDR3 length: 13 amino acids. The germline V and J ends were trimmed by 4 bases and 4 bases, with 10 bases remaining between them. In germline, CDR1 is MNHEY, CDR2 SVGEGT. CDR3 residues: CASSSGSPTEAFF. DNA for the CDR3: TGTGCCAGCAGTTCTGGGAGTCCCACTGAAGCTTTCTTT.

The rearrangement joins TRBV4-1 to TRBJ2-1; TRBD2 matches 8 bases. Looked up from germline, CDR1 is MGHRA and CDR2 is YSYEKL. V gave up 1 base and J gave up 0 bases; unmatched junction bases: 17. This CDR3 spans 21 amino acids. The CDR3, as DNA: TGCGCCAGCAGCCAAGGGTATAGAGGGGGGAGCGGGGGTAGCTCCTACAATGAGCAGTTCTTC. The encoded protein is CASSQGYRGGSGGSSYNEQFF.

V and J are TRBV7-9 and TRBJ2-2, with D possibly TRBD2 on 5 matching bases. Germline V gene data show CDR1 as SEHNR and CDR2 as FQNEAQ (reference sequence). This CDR3 comprises 17 residues. Deletions cut 5 bases from V and 5 bases from J, with 21 bases between. CDR3 region: CASSHGPRVERTGELFF. The CDR3 region has the DNA TGTGCCAGCAGCCACGGGCCAAGGGTGGAGCGGACCGGGGAGCTGTTTTTT.